Listed here are 18 T cell receptor beta chains from one sample, sequenced in a study of blood T cell repertoires in COVID-19. The repertoire was sequenced with immunoSEQ multiplex PCR; TCRdb's copy has only in-frame clones and lacks some. In the table there are some 100,000 clones, roughly 84% of which are singletons. Sequenced input: peripheral blood. The receptors derive from a woman between 55 and 75 years old with acute or convalescent COVID-19.

This chain uses TRBV2 with TRBJ2-5; TRBD2 aligns across 9 bases. Germline CDR1 is SNHLY and CDR2 is FYNNEI. V shed 7 bases and J 5 bases; nucleotides not matched to a gene: 5. The length of the CDR3 is 13 residues. The CDR3: CASTAGGRETQYF. CDR3 in DNA: TGTGCCAGCACCGCGGGGGGGCGGGAGACCCAGTACTTC.

The chain combines TRBV6-1 with TRBJ1-6, with TRBD1 matching over 10 bases. Germline lookup yields CDR1 MNHNS and CDR2 SASEGT. This CDR3 spans 18 amino acids. The trim removed 4 bases at V and 5 bases at J, leaving 11 bases unmatched. This CDR3 reads CASSGDRGYSTDNSPLHF. The CDR3 coding sequence is TGTGCCAGCAGTGGGGACAGGGGATATTCTACAGATAATTCACCCCTCCACTTT.

The V and J genes are TRBV6-6 and TRBJ2-7, with D tentatively TRBD1 (6 bases). The ends were cut back, 6 bases at V and 0 bases at J, with 9 bases in the middle. This CDR3 spans 13 amino acids. Germline-derived CDR1 and CDR2 are MNHNY and SVGAGI (reference sequence). Here the CDR3 reads CASSQGNSYEQYF. CDR3 DNA: TGTGCCAGCAGCCAGGGGAACTCCTACGAGCAGTACTTC.

J is TRBJ1-1 and V is TRBV19; 9 positions agree with TRBD1. Germline values: CDR1 LNHDA, CDR2 SQIVND (reference sequence). V lost 6 bases, J lost 3 bases, and 8 bases stayed unmatched. This CDR3 contains 15 residues. CDR3 DNA: TGTGCCAGTAGAGGTAGGGACAGGGCGGACACTGAAGCTTTCTTT. Residues: CASRGRDRADTEAFF. The whole variable domain, filled in from reference TRBV19 and TRBJ1-1, reads DGGITQSPKYLFRKEGQNVTLSCEQNLNHDAMYWYRQDPGQGLRLIYYSQIVNDFQKGDIAEGYSVSREKKESFPLTVTSAQKNPTAFYLCASRGRDRADTEAFFGQGTRLTVV.

As DNA, the CDR3 is TGTGCCAGCAGCTTAATTGGGGGGAGGACTGAAGCTTTCTTT. Translation gives CASSLIGGRTEAFF. The chain is built from TRBV7-3 and TRBJ1-1; D possibly corresponds to TRBD1 (5 bases). CDR3 size: 14 residues. The germline CDR1 and CDR2 sequences are SGHTA and FQGTGA. The V end was cut by 1 base, the J end by 5 bases, with 11 bases between.

A single count supports this clone. This chain uses TRBV5-1 with TRBJ2-5; D might be TRBD1 (6 bases). CDR3 length equals 15 residues. The V end lost 4 bases, the J end lost 2 bases, and 15 bases lay between the germline ends. Looked up from germline, CDR1 is SGHRS and CDR2 is YFSETQ. Here the CDR3 reads CASSKEPGQQETQYF. In DNA, the CDR3 is TGCGCCAGCAGCAAGGAGCCGGGACAACAAGAGACCCAGTACTTC.

The V gene is TRBV10-1, the J gene TRBJ2-2; the D is unclear. Trimming shortened V by 2 bases and J by 6 bases, and 7 bases separated the two germline ends. The germline gives CDR1 WNHNN, CDR2 SYGVQD (reference sequence). This CDR3 spans 13 amino acids. CDR3 DNA sequence: TGCGCCAGCAGTGAGGAGTATCCCGGGGAGCTGTTTTTT. It yields the protein CASSEEYPGELFF.

This chain uses TRBV5-6 with TRBJ1-6; 8 nucleotides line up with TRBD1. The junction had 4 bases not matched to a gene; V was cut back by 4 bases and J by 7 bases. The CDR3 spans 14 residues. The V gene's germline CDR1 is SGHDT and CDR2 YYEEEE. Here the CDR3 reads CASSQGAHNSPLHF. CDR3 sequence (DNA): TGTGCCAGCAGCCAGGGGGCGCACAATTCACCCCTCCACTTT.

CDR3 DNA sequence: TGTGCCAGCAGCAAATCCCGGGACAGGGCAACTAATGAAAAACTGTTTTTT. Translation gives CASSKSRDRATNEKLFF. The rearrangement uses TRBV6-2 or TRBV6-3 and TRBJ1-4; TRBD1 matches 9 bases. With V trimmed by 6 bases and J by 0 bases, 8 bases remained unmatched. Germline V lookup: CDR1 MNHEY, CDR2 SVGEGT. The CDR3 is 17 amino acids.

The chain joins TRBV19 to TRBJ1-4, with D possibly matching TRBD1 (6 bases). V gave up 7 bases and J gave up 1 base, with 10 bases separating them. The germline gives CDR1 LNHDA, CDR2 SQIVND (reference sequence). The CDR3 runs 14 residues. CDR3 loop: CASTPTGTNEKLFF. The CDR3 nucleotides are TGTGCCAGTACCCCGACAGGAACTAATGAAAAACTGTTTTTT. Combining the CDR3 with reference TRBV19 and TRBJ1-4 gives the whole variable domain DGGITQSPKYLFRKEGQNVTLSCEQNLNHDAMYWYRQDPGQGLRLIYYSQIVNDFQKGDIAEGYSVSREKKESFPLTVTSAQKNPTAFYLCASTPTGTNEKLFFGSGTQLSVL.

The V call is TRBV12-3 or TRBV12-4, the J call TRBJ2-5, with D hard to call. The CDR3 sequence is 12 residues long. V was cut by 7 bases and J by 1 base, with 7 bases left in between. The CDR3 DNA reads TGTGCCAGCACCCACAGCCAAGAGACCCAGTACTTC. It is translated as CASTHSQETQYF.

This rearrangement joins TRBV5-1 to TRBJ1-5, with 9 bases identical to TRBD1. From germline, CDR1 is SGHRS and CDR2 YFSETQ. The CDR3 covers 14 residues. Germline trimming cut 4 bases from V and 7 bases from J; bases unmatched to any gene: 6. Written as DNA, the CDR3 is TGCGCCAGCAGCACGGGACAGGGCACCCAGCCCCAGCATTTT. Translating it yields CASSTGQGTQPQHF.

This chain joins TRBV4-1 and TRBJ2-7; D is ambiguous. The germline V gene encodes CDR1 MGHRA and CDR2 YSYEKL. The CDR3 length is 16 residues. V gave up 4 bases and J gave up 3 bases, with 19 bases separating them. The chain's CDR3 is CASSLKGGTLLYEQYF. CDR3 nucleotides: TGCGCCAGCAGCCTCAAAGGCGGTACCCTCCTCTACGAGCAGTACTTC.

The chain combines TRBV5-6 with TRBJ1-1; D unclear. Trimming shortened V by 4 bases and J by 5 bases, and 12 bases separated the two germline ends. CDR3 length: 13 residues. Germline V lookup: CDR1 SGHDT, CDR2 YYEEEE. CDR3 loop: CASSPSTGTEAFF. The CDR3 nucleotides read TGTGCCAGCAGCCCCAGCACGGGAACTGAAGCTTTCTTT.

This chain uses TRBV19 with TRBJ1-2; 7 bases are a match to TRBD1. CDR1 and CDR2 from the germline V gene are LNHDA and SQIVND (reference sequence). The CDR3 is made up of 15 amino acids. J was trimmed by 4 bases and V by 7 bases; bases with no gene match: 12. The CDR3 nucleotides are TGTGCCAGTACCCCGCGACAGGGACGTTCCTATGGCTACACCTTC. Amino acid sequence: CASTPRQGRSYGYTF.

The chain links TRBV5-1 to TRBJ2-1, with D possibly being TRBD1 (6 bases). Germline assignment: CDR1 SGHRS and CDR2 YFSETQ. Trimming pared 2 bases from V and 5 bases from J, leaving 11 bases between. The CDR3 length is 14 residues. The CDR3 region has the DNA TGCGCCAGCAGCTTTGGGACAACCAACAATGAGCAGTTCTTC. Translating it yields CASSFGTTNNEQFF.

This rearrangement joins TRBV3-1 (or the pseudogene TRBV3-2) to TRBJ2-5; 12 nucleotides line up with TRBD2. The CDR3 contains 15 residues. V shed 6 bases, J shed 5 bases, and the junction held 7 bases outside the gene matches. The germline V gene has CDR1 LGHDT and CDR2 YNNKEL (reference sequence). The CDR3 DNA reads TGTGCCAGCAGTCCTAGCGGGGGGGCCTCCGAGACCCAGTACTTC. Encoded protein: CASSPSGGASETQYF.

The rearrangement joins TRBV19 to TRBJ1-5, with a weak D call TRBD1 (6 bases). CDR1 LNHDA and CDR2 SQIVND come from the germline V gene (reference sequence). Trimming took 4 bases from V and 6 from J, leaving 13 bases between them. This CDR3 comprises 14 residues. CDR3 loop: CASSKGGGPQPQHF. Here the CDR3 DNA reads TGTGCCAGTAGTAAGGGGGGGGGCCCTCAGCCCCAGCATTTT.